These 9 T cell receptor beta chains originate from one sample sequenced in a study of tumor and adjacent non-tumor tissue in lung cancer. TCRbeta libraries were built with three rounds of nested PCR, modified from ARM-PCR. TCRdb itself ran the multiplex PCR reads through MiXCR, one entry per CDR3 protein. Here the sample spans about 60,000 distinct CDR3 sequences, roughly 60% being singletons. This sample's RNA came from whole unsorted tissue. Distant lung tissue was collected more than 3 cm away from the tumor edge. Material: distant non-tumor lung tissue. The receptors were sampled from a man between 65 and 85 years old with non-small cell lung cancer.

This clonotype was detected a few times. Given a much more abundant clone one base away, this may be a read error. The V and J genes are TRBV6-5 and TRBJ2-7; TRBD2 agrees at 7 bases. CDR3 length: 12 residues. CDR1 and CDR2 (germline): MNHEY, SVGAGI. J lost 5 bases, V lost 7 bases, and 5 bases had no gene match. The CDR3: CASMGGLHEQYF. The CDR3 nucleotides are TGTGCCAGCATGGGAGGGCTCCACGAGCAGTACTTC.

This clonotype was counted only a few times. The junction does not match germline at one end; this may be a read error. J is TRBJ2-5 and V is TRBV11-2; 7 bases fit TRBD1. CDR1 SGHAT and CDR2 FQNNGV come from the germline V gene. The CDR3 length is 16 residues. CDR3: CASSLGWDSPQEAQYF. CDR3 DNA sequence: TGTGCCAGTAGCTTAGGGTGGGACAGCCCTCAAGAGGCCCAGTACTTC. Filled out from reference TRBV11-2 and TRBJ2-5, the complete variable domain reads EAGVAQSPRYKIIEKRQSVAFWCNPISGHATLYWYQQILGQGPKLLIQFQNNGVVDDSQLPKDRFSAERLKGVDSTLKIQPAKLEDSAVYLCASSLGWDSPQEAQYFGPGTRLLVL.

This clonotype was observed at least ten times. The gene calls are TRBV10-3 and TRBJ2-3; 10 bases are shared with TRBD1. CDR3 size: 15 residues. Germline V CDR1 and CDR2: ENHRY, SYGVKD. The V gene end was trimmed by 7 bases and the J gene end by 2 bases; junction bases not matched to a gene: 6. The CDR3, as DNA: TGTGCCATCACCTTAGGGACAGGGGACACAGATACGCAGTATTTT. It yields the protein CAITLGTGDTDTQYF.

The CDR3, as DNA: TGTGCCAACAACGACCTCAGGGGACAGGCGAACACTGAAGCTTTCTTT. The encoded protein is CANNDLRGQANTEAFF. The chain links TRBV12-3 or TRBV12-4 to TRBJ1-1; 8 nucleotides match TRBD1. The V gene end was trimmed by 10 bases and the J gene end by 1 base; junction bases not matched to a gene: 14. This CDR3 comprises 16 residues.

Concerning this clonotype itself: At one boundary the junction diverges from the germline segment, which might be a read error. J is TRBJ2-7 and V is TRBV14; a weak D match, TRBD2 (5 bases). The germline gives CDR1 SGHDN, CDR2 FVKESK. This CDR3 region has 12 residues. The CDR3 loop reads CASREVSGYQHF. The CDR3 bases are TGTGCCAGCAGGGAGGTATCGGGTTACCAGCACTTC.

As concerns this clonotype: It may be a read error: a sequence one base away is much more abundant. The chain is built from TRBV10-3 and TRBJ2-7, with D possibly matching TRBD1 (6 bases). The germline gives CDR1 ENHRY, CDR2 SYGVKD. This CDR3 region has 14 residues. CDR3 in amino acids: CAISESAGAYEQCF. CDR3 bases: TGTGCCATCAGTGAGTCGGCAGGGGCCTACGAGCAGTGCTTC.

A word on this clonotype: One end of the junction varies from germline; a read error may be responsible. The gene calls are TRBV11-2 and TRBJ1-5; maybe TRBD1 (5 bases). This CDR3 spans 14 amino acids. The germline CDR1 and CDR2 sequences are SGHAT and FQNNGV. As DNA, the CDR3 is TGTGCCAGAAGCTGGAGGGGAGGCCGTCAGCCCCAGCATTTT. Protein sequence: CARSWRGGRQPQHF.

This sequence joins TRBV10-3 and TRBJ2-3; D might be TRBD2 (6 bases). V lost 10 bases, J lost 0 bases, and 11 bases lay in between. The CDR3 runs to 13 residues. Germline loops: CDR1 ENHRY, CDR2 SYGVKD. The CDR3 spells CATGGMSTDTQYF. The CDR3 DNA reads TGTGCCACAGGAGGGATGAGCACAGATACGCAGTATTTT.

This clonotype was observed many times. The chain joins TRBV5-4 to TRBJ1-6; 7 bases fit TRBD1. V lost 4 bases to trimming and J lost 15 bases; unmatched junction nucleotides: 7. This CDR3 comprises 12 residues. CDR1 is SGHNT and CDR2 is YYREEE in the germline V gene (reference sequence). The DNA of the CDR3 is TGTGCCAGCAGCCCCACAGGGGCCAGCCTCCACTTT. Its protein is CASSPTGASLHF.